This entry describes one T cell receptor beta chain. This receptor's antigen is unknown. The input lacks base qualities; no much larger clone sits a single base away. The data are from a study of blood T cell repertoires in COVID-19 (TCRdb year 2020). Study-level background: Samples covering the acute and convalescent phases of COVID-19 were provided by collaborators in the United States, Italy and Spain. The prospective study material was composed of cDNA or gDNA derived from T cells, B-cell-depleted T cells, or PBMCs. The dataset comprised deeply sampled blood TCRbeta repertoires from subjects exposed to, actively infected with, or recovered from COVID-19. The repertoires were released in a freely available public database meant as a resource for research on the immune response to SARS-CoV-2. The samples were drawn from two sources: the first 160 participants of the ongoing ImmuneRACE study, and 1,254 subjects contributed by 6 global collaborators. Sample metadata almost always included a de-identified subject ID, COVID-19 status, age in years and sex. Where available, HLA class I and class II types were taken from metadata supplied by the sample provider and were not determined by assay-based typing.

Broader findings and caveats from the paper: The quantity of clinical and demographic metadata differed by source and by participant and was supplied without curation.

Whole blood was collected in K2EDTA tubes by collaborating institutions according to the institutions' own protocols. Collaborator samples were shipped for TCRbeta analysis as frozen whole blood, isolated PBMCs, or DNA extracted from either sample type. The immunoSEQ Assay, a bias-controlled multiplex PCR, was used to amplify TCRbeta CDR3 regions from genomic DNA. Processing in the source paper ran as follows. Within the assay, amplification of reference gene primers was used to estimate how many nucleated cells each sample contained. To quantify the absolute abundance of each unique TCRbeta CDR3 rearrangement, sequence reads were collapsed and filtered. For each sample, productive Simpson clonality was calculated as the square root of Simpson's diversity index across productive rearrangements. This is the immuneACCESS table as TCRdb keeps it, with only in-frame sequences that have V and J called. A part of the clones is gone; compared with another copy, unresolved V genes explain less than half, and the rest is unexplained. The D gene and trimming were derived from the DNA, and the V and J assignments and clone size from that table. In all, the sample holds 200,000 to 250,000 clones, and about 86% of those were seen once. The top ten clonotypes cover around 6.5% of the sample.

Trimming removed 2 bases from V and 0 bases from J; the gene matches leave 4 bases unexplained. According to the germline V gene, CDR1 reads SGHRS and CDR2 reads YFSETQ. From its cysteine to its phenylalanine, the CDR3 spans 16 amino acids. Only the CDR3 DNA is retained, 48 bases long and in frame from the first base. Sequenced input: peripheral blood. The receptor chain draws on TRBV5-1 and TRBJ2-1, with 8 bases matching TRBD1. The clonotype was recovered from a man in his fifties or sixties with acute or convalescent COVID-19. The CDR3 amino acid sequence is: CASSFTGGSSYNEQFF. The sequence in DNA is TGCGCCAGCAGCTTCACAGGGGGAAGCTCCTACAATGAGCAGTTCTTC. Joined to the reference TRBV5-1 and TRBJ2-1 proteins, this CDR3 gives the full variable domain: KAGVTQTPRYLIKTRGQQVTLSCSPISGHRSVSWYQQTPGQGLQFLFEYFSETQRNKGNFPGRFSGRQFSNSRSEMNVSTLELGDSALYLCASSFTGGSSYNEQFFGPGTRLTVL.